The T cell receptor (beta chain) described here comes from a study of identical twins. Overall study findings and caveats: The analysis was cross-sectional rather than longitudinal within donors.

Addition of a universal primer site occurred through template switching, and cDNA carried unique molecular identifiers. TCRdb ran MiXCR on the 5' RACE reads and lists one entry per CDR3 protein. The sample lists around 240,000 distinct CDR3 sequences, 7% occurring once. A few counts support this clonotype. What it recognizes is unknown. The sample was also reused in another study, on yellow fever vaccine responses in identical twins.

The sequence was collected from a young woman in good health. Input material: memory (CD45RO+) T cells sorted from blood.

CDR3 nucleotides: TGTGCCAGCAGCCAATCCGGGACCAACTATGGCTACACCTTC. It encodes CASSQSGTNYGYTF. The rearrangement uses TRBV3-1 and TRBJ1-2, with D possibly matching TRBD1 (5 bases). Trimming stripped 2 bases from V and 2 bases from J, with 9 bases between. Germline V gives CDR1 LGHDT, CDR2 YNNKEL (reference sequence). This CDR3 has 14 amino acids.